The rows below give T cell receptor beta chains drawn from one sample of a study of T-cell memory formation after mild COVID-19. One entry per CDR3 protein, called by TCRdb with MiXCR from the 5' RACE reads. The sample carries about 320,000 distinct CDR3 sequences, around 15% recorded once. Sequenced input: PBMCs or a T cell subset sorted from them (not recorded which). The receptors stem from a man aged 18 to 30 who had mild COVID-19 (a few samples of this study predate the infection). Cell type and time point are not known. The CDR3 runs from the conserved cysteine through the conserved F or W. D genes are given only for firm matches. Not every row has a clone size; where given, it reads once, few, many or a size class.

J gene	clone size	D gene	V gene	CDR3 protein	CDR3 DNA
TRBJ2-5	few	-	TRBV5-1	CASSFGVLVYQETQYF	TGCGCCAGCAGCTTCGGGGTACTAGTGTACCAAGAGACCCAGTACTTC
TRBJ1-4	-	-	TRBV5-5	CASSLGMSEKLFF	TGTGCCAGCAGCTTGGGAATGTCGGAAAAACTGTTTTTT
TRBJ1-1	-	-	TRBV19	CATEGYTEAFF	TGTGCCACGGAGGGGTACACTGAAGCTTTCTTT
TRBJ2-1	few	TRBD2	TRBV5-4	CASSPVAGGNEQFF	TGTGCCAGCAGCCCTGTAGCGGGGGGCAATGAGCAGTTCTTC
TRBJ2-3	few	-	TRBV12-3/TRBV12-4	CASSFSLGTDTQYF	TGTGCCAGCAGTTTTAGTCTCGGGACAGATACGCAGTATTTT
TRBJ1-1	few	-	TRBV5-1	CASSFGQGMNTEAFF	TGCGCCAGCAGCTTCGGGCAGGGAATGAACACTGAAGCTTTCTTT
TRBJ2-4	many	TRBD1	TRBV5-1	CASSLGTGGNIQYF	TGCGCCAGCAGCTTGGGGACAGGGGGAAACATTCAGTACTTC
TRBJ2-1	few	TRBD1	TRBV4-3	CASSQELGRYRDRGYNEQFF	TGCGCCAGCAGCCAAGAACTCGGCAGATATAGGGACAGAGGTTACAATGAGCAGTTCTTC
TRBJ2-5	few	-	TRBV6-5	CATQAGEYQTQYF	TGTGCCACACAGGCTGGGGAGTACCAGACCCAGTACTTC
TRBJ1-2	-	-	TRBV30	CAGGGGRPGYTF	TGTGCCGGAGGCGGGGGCAGGCCTGGCTACACCTTC
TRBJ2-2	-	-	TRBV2	CASSELEGITGELFF	TGTGCCAGCAGTGAATTGGAGGGGATTACCGGGGAGCTGTTTTTT
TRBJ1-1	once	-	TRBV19	CASSIGAWTEAFF	TGTGCCAGTAGTATAGGGGCTTGGACTGAAGCTTTCTTT
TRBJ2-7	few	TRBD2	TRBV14	CASSQGLAGGLLTYEQYF	TGTGCCAGCAGCCAAGGACTAGCGGGGGGACTTCTTACCTACGAGCAGTACTTC
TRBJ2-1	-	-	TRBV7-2	CASSLGPGSYNEQFF	TGTGCCAGCAGCTTGGGACCCGGCTCCTACAATGAGCAGTTCTTC
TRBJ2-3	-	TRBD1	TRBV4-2	CASSQSFVGTGDTDTQYF	TGTGCCAGCAGCCAATCTTTCGTTGGGACAGGGGATACAGATACGCAGTATTTT
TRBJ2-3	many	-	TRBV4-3	CASSPGGLSGDTQYF	TGCGCCAGCAGCCCTGGGGGGCTTTCGGGAGATACGCAGTATTTT
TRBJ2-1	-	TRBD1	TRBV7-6	CASRPGTGSYNEQFF	TGTGCCAGCAGGCCCGGGACAGGGTCATACAATGAGCAGTTCTTC
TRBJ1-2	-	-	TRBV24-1	CATGDRGYGYTF	TGTGCCACCGGCGACAGAGGGTATGGCTACACCTTC
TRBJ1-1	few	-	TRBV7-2	CASSAYLLKDTEAFF	TGTGCCAGCAGCGCCTACCTTCTTAAGGACACTGAAGCTTTCTTT
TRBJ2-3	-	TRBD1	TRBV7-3	CASSTHRGDTQYF	TGTGCCAGCAGCACCCACAGGGGGGATACGCAGTATTTT
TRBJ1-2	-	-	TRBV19	CASTERGLSYGYTF	TGTGCCAGTACCGAACGGGGGCTGAGCTATGGCTACACCTTC
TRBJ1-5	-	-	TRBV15	CATSTLDGINQPQHF	TGTGCCACCAGCACCTTAGATGGGATAAATCAGCCCCAGCATTTT
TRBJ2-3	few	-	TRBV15	CATSRVFSTDTQYF	TGTGCCACCAGCAGAGTATTCAGTACAGATACGCAGTATTTT
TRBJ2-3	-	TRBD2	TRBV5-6	CASSYRLAGGPDTQYF	TGTGCCAGCAGTTACCGACTAGCGGGAGGTCCAGATACGCAGTATTTT
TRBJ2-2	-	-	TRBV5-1	CASSPSVREDTGELFF	TGCGCCAGCAGCCCCTCGGTGCGGGAAGACACCGGGGAGCTGTTTTTT
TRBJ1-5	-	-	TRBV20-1	CSAFTGSNQPQHF	TGCAGTGCTTTCACCGGGAGCAATCAGCCCCAGCATTTT
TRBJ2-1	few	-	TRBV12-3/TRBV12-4	CASSPLWDLHNEQFF	TGTGCCAGCAGTCCACTCTGGGACTTACACAATGAGCAGTTCTTC
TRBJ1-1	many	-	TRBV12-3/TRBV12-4	CASREGNTEAFF	TGTGCCAGCCGGGAGGGAAACACTGAAGCTTTCTTT
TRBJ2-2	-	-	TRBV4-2	CASSQEVDTGELFF	TGTGCCAGCAGCCAAGAAGTAGACACCGGGGAGCTGTTTTTT
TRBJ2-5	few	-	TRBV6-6	CASSYSNPGGGKETQYF	TGTGCCAGCAGTTACTCAAACCCAGGGGGAGGTAAAGAGACCCAGTACTTC
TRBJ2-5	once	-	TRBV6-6	CASGTGERTETQYF	TGTGCCAGCGGAACAGGAGAAAGAACCGAGACCCAGTACTTC
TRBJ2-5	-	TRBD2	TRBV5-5	CASSFQRGRETQYF	TGTGCCAGCAGCTTCCAGCGGGGACGGGAGACCCAGTACTTC
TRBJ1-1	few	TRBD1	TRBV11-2	CASSPNSGGEAFF	TGTGCCAGCAGCCCCAACTCAGGGGGGGAAGCTTTCTTT
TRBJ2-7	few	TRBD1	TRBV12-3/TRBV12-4	CASTSVGQGIHEQYF	TGTGCCAGCACTTCCGTGGGACAGGGGATCCACGAGCAGTACTTC
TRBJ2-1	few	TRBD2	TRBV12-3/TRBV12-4	CASSFSRLAGVEQFF	TGTGCCAGCAGTTTCTCAAGACTAGCGGGGGTTGAGCAGTTCTTC
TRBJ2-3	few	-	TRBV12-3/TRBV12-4	CASSSRWNTQYF	TGTGCCAGCAGTTCTAGGTGGAATACGCAGTATTTT